What follows are 6 T cell receptor beta chains derived from one specimen sequenced in a study of blood T cell repertoires in COVID-19. Profiled with immunoSEQ multiplex PCR; TCRdb holds only in-frame clones, not every one. Seen here are 30,000 to 45,000 clones, about nine tenths observed once, and the top ten hold about 6.5%. The specimen was peripheral blood. All receptors come from a human donor in a cohort sampled during active COVID-19.

This sequence joins TRBV7-2 and TRBJ2-1, with 9 bases lining up with TRBD1. CDR1 is SGHTA, CDR2 FQGNSA, per germline. The CDR3 length is 14 residues. V lost 4 bases and J lost 7; bases outside the gene matches: 5. The CDR3 region has the DNA TGTGCCAGCAGCTCGGGACAGGGATCGAATGAGCAGTTCTTC. Protein sequence: CASSSGQGSNEQFF. The variable domain in full, completed from reference TRBV7-2 and TRBJ2-1, reads GAGVSQSPSNKVTEKGKDVELRCDPISGHTALYWYRQSLGQGLEFLIYFQGNSAPDKSGLPSDRFSAERTGGSVSTLTIQRTQQEDSAVYLCASSSGQGSNEQFFGPGTRLTVL.

V and J are TRBV28 and TRBJ2-7; a weak D match, TRBD2 (6 bases). V dropped 7 bases and J dropped 2 bases, with 12 bases sitting between them. This CDR3 comprises 13 residues. The germline gives CDR1 MDHEN, CDR2 SYDVKM. CDR3 bases: TGTGCCAGCATCGGCGGGACGGCCTACGAGCAGTACTTC. This sequence encodes CASIGGTAYEQYF.

The chain joins TRBV30 to TRBJ2-1; maybe TRBD2 (5 bases). Per germline, CDR1 GTSNPN and CDR2 SVGIG (reference sequence). The CDR3 spans 14 residues. The V end lost 2 bases, the J end lost 6 bases, and 14 bases lay between the germline ends. This chain's CDR3 is CAWSRYLAVNEQFF. CDR3 coding DNA: TGTGCCTGGAGTCGATATCTAGCAGTCAATGAGCAGTTCTTC.

J is TRBJ1-1 and V is TRBV5-1; D remains ambiguous. This CDR3 contains 13 residues. V lost 4 bases, J lost 2 bases, and 9 bases lay in between. Germline assignment: CDR1 SGHRS and CDR2 YFSETQ. CDR3 protein: CASSLELNTEAFF. The CDR3 nucleotides are TGCGCCAGCAGCCTTGAGCTTAACACTGAAGCTTTCTTT.

The chain carries TRBV7-2 and TRBJ1-3; TRBD1 matches at 11 bases. Trimming took 5 bases from V and 2 from J; bases not matched to a gene: 5. The CDR3 is 16 residues long. Germline V gives CDR1 SGHTA, CDR2 FQGNSA. DNA for the CDR3: TGTGCCAGCAGCCCGCGGACAGGGGGCGCTGGAAACACCATATATTTT. Residues: CASSPRTGGAGNTIYF.

The J gene is TRBJ2-7, the V gene TRBV28, with 14 bases aligning to TRBD2. J was trimmed by 5 bases and V by 4 bases; bases with no gene match: 10. This CDR3 spans 17 amino acids. Germline CDR1 MDHEN, CDR2 SYDVKM. The CDR3 region is CASSSGGLAGGKDEQYF. CDR3 sequence (DNA): TGTGCCAGCAGTTCCGGAGGACTAGCGGGAGGTAAAGACGAGCAGTACTTC.